This T cell receptor beta chain was recorded in a study of regulatory T cells in long-lasting Graves disease. V gave up 4 bases and J gave up 12 bases, with 13 bases separating them. Germline CDR1 is SEHNR and CDR2 is FQNEAQ (reference sequence). The CDR3 consists of 12 residues. The authors built TCR beta libraries using iRepertoire HTBI primers and Arm-PCR of CDR3 regions. As originally analysed: The samples yielded about 63 TRBV and around 14 TRBJ segments. TCRdb fed the multiplex PCR reads into MiXCR, producing one record per CDR3 protein. What appears here as the V and J calls and clone size reflects TCRdb's work, not the paper's. Here the sample spans about 470,000 distinct CDR3 sequences, 20% to 25% being singletons. This clonotype was counted at least ten times. What it binds is not known. Notes on the study in general: Favored usage of TRBV28, TRBJ1-2 and TRBJ2-5 was recorded in persistent disease.

Documented time point: persistent/refractory GD, antithyroid drugs over 5 years with positive TRAb. Isolated PBMC RNA provided the starting material for the TCR library. Material: peripheral blood mononuclear cells (PBMCs), obtained when the disease was refractory, from a patient treated with antithyroid drugs. This receptor was obtained from a female donor with Graves disease. V usage is TRBV7-9 and J usage is TRBJ1-5; D unresolved. The CDR3 sequence: CASSYGPGDQHF. CDR3 nucleotide sequence: TGTGCCAGCAGCTACGGACCGGGTGACCAGCATTTT. The variable domain in full, completed from reference TRBV7-9 and TRBJ1-5, reads DTGVSQNPRHKITKRGQNVTFRCDPISEHNRLYWYRQTLGQGPEFLTYFQNEAQLEKSRLLSDRFSAERPKGSFSTLEIQRTEQGDSAMYLCASSYGPGDQHFGDGTRLSIL.